The T cell receptor (beta chain) under discussion was sequenced for a study of T cell repertoires in cytomegalovirus infection. About the study: Researchers turned to recently identified HLA-C-restricted CMV epitopes as well as well-studied HLA-B-restricted ones. Based on public TCR beta signatures, there were indications of CMV infection and of a matching HLA type.

One entry per CDR3 protein, called by TCRdb with MiXCR from the reads. Of 250,000 to 300,000 distinct CDR3 sequences listed, 20% to 25% were seen once; the top ten hold roughly 20%. To note about this clonotype: Its cognate antigen is unknown.

The CDR3 runs to 15 residues. Trimming at V came to 5 bases and at J to 8 bases, leaving 11 bases not matched to a gene. General study results and limits: Dominating the ex vivo response were HLA-C-restricted CMV-specific TCR beta clonotypes.

The origin of this receptor is a human donor in good health (CMV status not recorded). Some clones in this sample may be carry-over from other donors' samples. The chain recombines TRBV12-3 or TRBV12-4 with TRBJ2-1; TRBD2 matches 8 bases. Source: cultured PBMCs, taken from culture after CMV antigen stimulation. CDR3 sequence: CASSLDSGRIDEQFF. The DNA for the CDR3 is TGTGCCAGCAGTCTGGACAGCGGGAGAATCGATGAGCAGTTCTTC.